These T cell receptor beta chains were read from a single sample in a study of cytomegalovirus exposure and HLA in healthy donors. TCRdb's table, derived via immunoSEQ multiplex PCR, lists solely in-frame clones and lacks some. The profile shows about 71,000 clones, less than 85% of them singletons. The specimen sequenced was PBMCs. The receptors here all came from a woman aged 45-60 years in good health and CMV-seropositive. The CDR3 runs from the conserved cysteine through the conserved F or W. A D gene is named only where the DNA matches it firmly. For some rows the clone size is stated as once, few or many, or as a class when expanded; others skip it.

CDR3aa: CASSYNPRTETQYF
CDR3nt: TGTGCCAGCAGTTACAATCCTCGGACTGAGACCCAGTACTTC
v_gene: TRBV6-5
abundance: few
j_gene: TRBJ2-5
d_gene: .

CDR3aa: CASSSLVAGLVYEQYF
CDR3nt: TGTGCCAGCAGCTCCTTGGTAGCAGGGCTTGTCTACGAGCAGTACTTC
v_gene: TRBV5-4
abundance: .
j_gene: TRBJ2-7
d_gene: .

CDR3aa: CASSLGAGGPWNEQFF
CDR3nt: TGTGCCAGCAGCTTAGGGGCGGGAGGGCCCTGGAATGAGCAGTTCTTC
v_gene: TRBV11-2
abundance: .
j_gene: TRBJ2-1
d_gene: TRBD2

CDR3aa: CASSSGDGTDTQYF
CDR3nt: TGCGCCAGCAGTTCGGGGGACGGCACAGATACGCAGTATTTT
v_gene: TRBV10-1
abundance: .
j_gene: TRBJ2-3
d_gene: .

CDR3aa: CASSPWGGATSYEQYF
CDR3nt: TGCGCCAGCAGCCCCTGGGGGGGGGCCACCTCCTACGAGCAGTACTTC
v_gene: TRBV4-3
abundance: few
j_gene: TRBJ2-7
d_gene: .

CDR3aa: CASNVAVRGTGKEAFF
CDR3nt: TGTGCCAGCAACGTCGCCGTACGAGGGACAGGAAAAGAAGCTTTCTTT
v_gene: TRBV2
abundance: .
j_gene: TRBJ1-1
d_gene: TRBD1

CDR3aa: CSLGVYTEAFF
CDR3nt: TGCAGCTTGGGAGTCTACACTGAAGCTTTCTTT
v_gene: TRBV20-1
abundance: .
j_gene: TRBJ1-1
d_gene: .

CDR3aa: CASSRGQYQETQYF
CDR3nt: TGTGCCAGCAGTCGCGGACAGTACCAAGAGACCCAGTACTTC
v_gene: TRBV6-1
abundance: .
j_gene: TRBJ2-5
d_gene: .

CDR3aa: CASSEGRGGYNEQFF
CDR3nt: TGTGCCAGCAGTGAAGGGAGGGGAGGGTACAATGAGCAGTTCTTC
v_gene: TRBV25-1
abundance: .
j_gene: TRBJ2-1
d_gene: TRBD2

CDR3aa: CASSPQASAQYF
CDR3nt: TGTGCCAGCAGCCCACAGGCGAGTGCGCAGTATTTT
v_gene: TRBV7-8
abundance: once
j_gene: TRBJ2-3
d_gene: .

CDR3aa: CASSQRGLAGDYEQYF
CDR3nt: TGTGCCAGCAGCCAGCGAGGACTAGCGGGGGACTACGAGCAGTACTTC
v_gene: TRBV11-2
abundance: .
j_gene: TRBJ2-7
d_gene: TRBD2

CDR3aa: CASSLSGVNTEAFF
CDR3nt: TGTGCCAGCAGTCTGTCCGGGGTGAACACTGAAGCTTTCTTT
v_gene: TRBV28
abundance: .
j_gene: TRBJ1-1
d_gene: .

CDR3aa: CASSPLRPGQGNTGELFF
CDR3nt: TGTGCCAGCTCACCATTAAGACCGGGACAGGGGAACACCGGGGAGCTGTTTTTT
v_gene: TRBV18
abundance: few
j_gene: TRBJ2-2
d_gene: TRBD1

CDR3aa: CASSKEDSPNTEAFF
CDR3nt: TGTGCCAGCAGCAAAGAGGACAGCCCGAACACTGAAGCTTTCTTT
v_gene: TRBV21-1
abundance: .
j_gene: TRBJ1-1
d_gene: .

CDR3aa: CAISAGSPGNTIYF
CDR3nt: TGTGCCATCAGTGCCGGGAGTCCTGGGAACACCATATATTTT
v_gene: TRBV10-3
abundance: .
j_gene: TRBJ1-3
d_gene: .

CDR3aa: CASSFSENTDTQYF
CDR3nt: TGTGCCAGCAGCTTTTCGGAGAACACAGATACGCAGTATTTT
v_gene: TRBV7-3
abundance: once
j_gene: TRBJ2-3
d_gene: .

CDR3aa: CASSRNGVSYEQYF
CDR3nt: TGTGCCAGCAGCAGAAACGGGGTCTCCTACGAGCAGTACTTC
v_gene: TRBV5-4
abundance: .
j_gene: TRBJ2-7
d_gene: .

CDR3aa: CASSSFSYRLTEKLFF
CDR3nt: TGTGCCAGCAGTTCGTTTAGTTACAGGTTAACCGAAAAACTGTTTTTT
v_gene: TRBV28
abundance: once
j_gene: TRBJ1-4
d_gene: .

CDR3aa: CASSYSHREFGYTF
CDR3nt: TGTGCCAGCAGTTACTCCCACAGGGAGTTCGGCTACACCTTC
v_gene: TRBV6-5
abundance: .
j_gene: TRBJ1-2
d_gene: .

CDR3aa: CASSEFWGDNYNEQFF
CDR3nt: TGCGCCAGCAGTGAGTTTTGGGGAGACAACTACAATGAGCAGTTCTTC
v_gene: TRBV10-2
abundance: .
j_gene: TRBJ2-1
d_gene: .

CDR3aa: CASSSPDRGNTIYF
CDR3nt: TGTGCCAGCAGCTCCCCGGACAGAGGAAACACCATATATTTT
v_gene: TRBV7-8
abundance: .
j_gene: TRBJ1-3
d_gene: .

CDR3aa: CSVGRLADEQYF
CDR3nt: TGCAGCGTTGGTCGACTAGCGGACGAGCAGTACTTC
v_gene: TRBV29-1
abundance: .
j_gene: TRBJ2-7
d_gene: TRBD2

CDR3aa: CASSLKPPRDRDPYGYTF
CDR3nt: TGTGCCAGCAGCCTAAAACCTCCCCGGGACAGGGATCCTTATGGCTACACCTTC
v_gene: TRBV7-6
abundance: once
j_gene: TRBJ1-2
d_gene: TRBD1

CDR3aa: CASSMMGTDSYYGYTF
CDR3nt: TGTGCCAGTAGTATGATGGGGACAGACTCCTACTATGGCTACACCTTC
v_gene: TRBV19
abundance: .
j_gene: TRBJ1-2
d_gene: TRBD1

CDR3aa: CASSPHHTQDEQFF
CDR3nt: TGTGCCAGCAGCCCCCACCACACGCAGGATGAGCAGTTCTTC
v_gene: TRBV11-2
abundance: .
j_gene: TRBJ2-1
d_gene: .

CDR3aa: CASSVRGTEAFF
CDR3nt: TGTGCCAGCAGTGTAAGAGGCACTGAAGCTTTCTTT
v_gene: TRBV27
abundance: .
j_gene: TRBJ1-1
d_gene: .

CDR3aa: CASSSRRDNEQFF
CDR3nt: TGCGCCAGCAGCTCCAGGCGGGACAATGAGCAGTTCTTC
v_gene: TRBV5-1
abundance: few
j_gene: TRBJ2-1
d_gene: .

CDR3aa: CASSQDRTASTDTQYF
CDR3nt: TGTGCCAGCAGTCAGGATAGGACAGCTAGCACAGATACGCAGTATTTT
v_gene: TRBV2
abundance: .
j_gene: TRBJ2-3
d_gene: .

CDR3aa: CASSRGDRAYEQYF
CDR3nt: TGTGCCAGCTCACGAGGGGACAGAGCCTACGAGCAGTACTTC
v_gene: TRBV18
abundance: once
j_gene: TRBJ2-7
d_gene: TRBD1

CDR3aa: CASSLDRTVQETQYF
CDR3nt: TGTGCCAGCAGCTTAGATCGGACAGTTCAAGAGACCCAGTACTTC
v_gene: TRBV7-6
abundance: .
j_gene: TRBJ2-5
d_gene: .

CDR3aa: CAWSAYGGDEQYF
CDR3nt: TGTGCCTGGAGTGCCTACGGGGGGGACGAGCAGTACTTC
v_gene: TRBV30
abundance: .
j_gene: TRBJ2-7
d_gene: TRBD2

CDR3aa: CAYFSGSSYNEQFF
CDR3nt: TGTGCCTACTTCTCGGGTAGCTCCTACAATGAGCAGTTCTTC
v_gene: TRBV30
abundance: .
j_gene: TRBJ2-1
d_gene: .

CDR3aa: CASSEGLHEQYF
CDR3nt: TGCGCCAGCAGTGAGGGACTTCACGAGCAGTACTTC
v_gene: TRBV10-2
abundance: many
j_gene: TRBJ2-7
d_gene: .

CDR3aa: CASSPFSPGKEAFF
CDR3nt: TGCGCCAGCAGCCCCTTTAGTCCGGGGAAAGAAGCTTTCTTT
v_gene: TRBV4-3
abundance: .
j_gene: TRBJ1-1
d_gene: .

CDR3aa: CASSPTGGYGYTF
CDR3nt: TGTGCCAGCAGTCCGACAGGGGGGTATGGCTACACCTTC
v_gene: TRBV27
abundance: .
j_gene: TRBJ1-2
d_gene: TRBD1

CDR3aa: CATLQGSKQYF
CDR3nt: TGTGCCACTTTACAGGGGTCCAAGCAGTACTTC
v_gene: TRBV6-1
abundance: .
j_gene: TRBJ2-7
d_gene: TRBD1

CDR3aa: CAWKTDNSGNTIYF
CDR3nt: TGTGCCTGGAAGACAGACAACTCTGGAAACACCATATATTTT
v_gene: TRBV30
abundance: .
j_gene: TRBJ1-3
d_gene: .

CDR3aa: CSVRQGSSYEQYF
CDR3nt: TGCAGCGTTCGACAGGGAAGCTCCTACGAGCAGTACTTC
v_gene: TRBV29-1
abundance: .
j_gene: TRBJ2-7
d_gene: TRBD1

CDR3aa: CASSSLGGDTEAFF
CDR3nt: TGTGCCAGCAGTTCATTAGGGGGGGACACTGAAGCTTTCTTT
v_gene: TRBV27
abundance: .
j_gene: TRBJ1-1
d_gene: .

CDR3aa: CSARPGGEQFF
CDR3nt: TGCAGTGCTAGACCAGGGGGAGAGCAGTTCTTC
v_gene: TRBV20-1
abundance: .
j_gene: TRBJ2-1
d_gene: TRBD1

CDR3aa: CASSVATVAGGYTF
CDR3nt: TGTGCCAGCAGCGTAGCTACGGTCGCGGGGGGCTACACCTTC
v_gene: TRBV9
abundance: .
j_gene: TRBJ1-2
d_gene: .

CDR3aa: CASSEALAGGYEQFF
CDR3nt: TGTGCCAGCAGTGAAGCTCTAGCGGGGGGTTATGAGCAGTTCTTC
v_gene: TRBV2
abundance: .
j_gene: TRBJ2-1
d_gene: TRBD2